The clone carrying this T cell receptor (beta chain) was found a few times. Antigen unknown. Germline CDR1 is SNHLY and CDR2 is FYNNEI. This CDR3 region has 11 residues. The V end lost 5 bases, the J end lost 9 bases, and 11 bases lay between the germline ends. These data belong to a study of identical twins. Study conclusions and caveats: The analysis was cross-sectional rather than longitudinal within donors.

Donors were all healthy Caucasians. TCRdb fed the 5' RACE reads into MiXCR, producing one record per CDR3 protein. Here the sample spans around 1.7 million distinct CDR3 sequences, roughly a third being singletons. The gene calls are TRBV2 and TRBJ2-7; D call uncertain. This TCR was sampled from a newborn girl in good health. The source material was cord blood. In DNA, the CDR3 is TGTGCCAGCAGTCAAAGTCCGTGGCAGTACTTC. Its translation: CASSQSPWQYF.